This is a list of T cell receptor beta chains from one sample in a study of response to subunit inactivated influenza vaccine. Via MiXCR, TCRdb re-called the RT-PCR reads, giving one row per CDR3 protein. The sample holds some 520,000 distinct CDR3 sequences; approximately 15% are singletons and the top ten take 2.5% to 3.5%. Sequencing used CD4+ T cells sorted from PBMCs, obtained less than 30 months after vaccination. The receptors originated from a man aged 50-75 years who received an inactivated influenza vaccine. CDR3s include the opening cysteine and the closing phenylalanine or tryptophan. A row's size may be missing; if present it is once, few, many or a size class.

TRBV9	few	CASSVVAGRPDTQYF
TRBV6-1	NA	CAISSADRVSGEQFF
TRBV7-2	NA	CASSPGPGQGWGNEQFF
TRBV28	NA	CASSLAGTGVDEQYF
TRBV12-3/TRBV12-4	many	CASSLGLELYF
TRBV7-8	NA	CASSFVGRTYEQYF
TRBV20-1	many	CSARSRLNTEAFF
TRBV27	NA	CASSLVSGRKDTQYF
TRBV7-2	NA	CASATVRGIQETQYF
TRBV20-1	NA	CSASGPSGALAQYF
TRBV29-1	few	CSVGPPFVGDEQFF
TRBV6-5	few	CASSSEGNTIYF
TRBV30	NA	CAWKTANTEAFF
TRBV7-9	few	CASSLVWDRDYGYTF
TRBV20-1	NA	CSARHGTGDRGYTF
TRBV21-1	NA	CASSKEVEGLVESEQFF
TRBV7-2	NA	CASSGVLADEQYF